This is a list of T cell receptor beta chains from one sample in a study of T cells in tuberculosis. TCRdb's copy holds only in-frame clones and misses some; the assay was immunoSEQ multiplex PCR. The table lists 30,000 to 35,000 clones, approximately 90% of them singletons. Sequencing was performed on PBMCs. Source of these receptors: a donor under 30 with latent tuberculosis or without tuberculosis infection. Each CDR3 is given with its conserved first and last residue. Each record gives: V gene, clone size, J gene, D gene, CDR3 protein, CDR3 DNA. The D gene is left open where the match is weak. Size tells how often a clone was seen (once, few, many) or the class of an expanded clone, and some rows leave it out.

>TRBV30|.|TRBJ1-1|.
CAWSGQGRTEAFF
TGTGCCTGGAGTGGGCAGGGCCGAACTGAAGCTTTCTTT
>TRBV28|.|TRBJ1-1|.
CASSLPRGEGTEAFF
TGTGCCAGCAGTTTACCCAGGGGAGAGGGCACTGAAGCTTTCTTT
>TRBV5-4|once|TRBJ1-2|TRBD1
CASSLRDRGPYGYTF
TGTGCCAGCAGCTTGCGGGACAGGGGACCGTATGGCTACACCTTC
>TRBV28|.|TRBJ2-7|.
CASSQAYEQYF
TGTGCCAGCAGTCAGGCCTACGAGCAGTACTTC
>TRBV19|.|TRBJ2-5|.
CASSKQGGETQYF
TGTGCCAGTAGTAAACAGGGTGGCGAGACCCAGTACTTC
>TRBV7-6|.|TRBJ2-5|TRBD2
CASMEQVGTGGETQYF
TGTGCCAGCATGGAACAAGTGGGAACGGGAGGAGAGACCCAGTACTTC
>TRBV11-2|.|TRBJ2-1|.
CASSERQTGQANEQFF
TGTGCCAGCAGCGAAAGACAGACAGGTCAAGCGAATGAGCAGTTCTTC
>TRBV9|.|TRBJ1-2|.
CASSAEYRAYGYTF
TGTGCCAGCAGCGCCGAATACAGAGCTTATGGCTACACCTTC
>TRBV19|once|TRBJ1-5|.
CASRENREKPQHF
TGTGCCAGTAGGGAGAACAGGGAGAAGCCCCAGCATTTT
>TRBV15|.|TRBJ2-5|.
CATSRTVAGPEETQYF
TGTGCCACCAGCAGAACAGTCGCGGGACCAGAAGAGACCCAGTACTTC
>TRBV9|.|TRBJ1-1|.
CASSATTGNTEAFF
TGTGCCAGCAGCGCGACAACAGGGAACACTGAAGCTTTCTTT
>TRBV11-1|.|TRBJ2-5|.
CASSALGAEQYF
TGTGCCAGCAGCGCCTTAGGGGCGGAACAGTACTTC
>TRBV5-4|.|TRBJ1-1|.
CASSPDLVGAFF
TGTGCCAGCAGTCCTGACTTGGTTGGGGCTTTCTTT
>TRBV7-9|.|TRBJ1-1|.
CASSLSSTEAFF
TGTGCCAGCAGCTTATCCTCGACTGAAGCTTTCTTT
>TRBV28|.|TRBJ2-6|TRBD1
CASSFQTGQGPGANVLTF
TGTGCCAGCAGTTTCCAGACGGGACAGGGGCCTGGGGCCAACGTCCTGACTTTC
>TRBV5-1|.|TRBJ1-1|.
CASSLDTRGDTEAFF
TGCGCCAGCAGCTTGGACACGCGGGGGGACACTGAAGCTTTCTTT
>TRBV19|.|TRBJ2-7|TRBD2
CASSRTSGSYEQYF
TGTGCCAGTAGTAGGACTAGCGGGAGCTACGAGCAGTACTTC
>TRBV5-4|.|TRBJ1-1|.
CASSLPLGGYTEAFF
TGTGCCAGCAGCCTTCCCCTGGGAGGTTACACTGAAGCTTTCTTT
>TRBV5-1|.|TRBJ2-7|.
CASSLDTGPYEQYF
TGCGCCAGCAGTTTAGACACAGGCCCCTACGAGCAGTACTTC
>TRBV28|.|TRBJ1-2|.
CASRDIELNYGYTF
TGTGCCAGCCGGGATATTGAGCTCAACTATGGCTACACCTTC
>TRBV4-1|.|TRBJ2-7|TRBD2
CASSFASGRKGEQYF
TGCGCCAGCAGCTTCGCTAGCGGGAGGAAAGGCGAGCAGTACTTC
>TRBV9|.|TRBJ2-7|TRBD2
CASSGLAGHEQYF
TGTGCCAGCAGCGGACTAGCGGGCCACGAGCAGTACTTC
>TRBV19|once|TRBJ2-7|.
CASSVRGGVHEQYF
TGTGCCAGTAGTGTAAGGGGGGGTGTCCACGAGCAGTACTTC
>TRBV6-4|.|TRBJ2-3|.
CASSNAGDGTDTQYF
TGTGCCAGCAGTAACGCGGGCGACGGAACAGATACGCAGTATTTT
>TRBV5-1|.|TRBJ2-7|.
CASSSKDKTYEQYF
TGCGCCAGCAGCTCTAAGGACAAAACCTACGAGCAGTACTTC
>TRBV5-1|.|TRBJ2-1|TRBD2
CASKREGEQFF
TGCGCCAGCAAAAGGGAGGGGGAGCAGTTCTTC
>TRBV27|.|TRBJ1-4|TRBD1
CASSPGQSYGGPNEKLFF
TGTGCCAGCAGTCCGGGACAGAGTTATGGGGGACCTAATGAAAAACTGTTTTTT
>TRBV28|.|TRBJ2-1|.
CASSSRKGLSLNEQFF
TGTGCCAGCAGTTCCCGTAAGGGGCTTTCCCTCAATGAGCAGTTCTTC
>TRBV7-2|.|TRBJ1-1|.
CASSTRGGNTEAFF
TGTGCCAGCAGCACCAGGGGCGGGAACACTGAAGCTTTCTTT
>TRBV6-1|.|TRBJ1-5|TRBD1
CASRGGQYSNQPQHF
TGTGCCAGCAGGGGGGGACAGTATAGCAATCAGCCCCAGCATTTT
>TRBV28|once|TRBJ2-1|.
CASSSGQTRYNEQFF
TGTGCCAGCAGTTCCGGACAGACGAGATACAATGAGCAGTTCTTC
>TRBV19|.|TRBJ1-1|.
CASSWAGNTEAFF
TGTGCCAGTAGTTGGGCGGGGAACACTGAAGCTTTCTTT
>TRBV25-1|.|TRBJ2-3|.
CASRTGDTQYF
TGTGCCAGCAGGACAGGCGATACGCAGTATTTT
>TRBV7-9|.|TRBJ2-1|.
CASRTALEQFF
TGTGCCAGCCGTACCGCGTTGGAGCAGTTCTTC
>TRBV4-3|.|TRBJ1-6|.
CASSQDRGSPLHF
TGCGCCAGCAGCCAAGATAGGGGTTCACCCCTCCACTTT
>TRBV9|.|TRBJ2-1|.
CASSVGGKQGWNEQFF
TGTGCCAGCAGCGTAGGGGGTAAACAGGGATGGAATGAGCAGTTCTTC
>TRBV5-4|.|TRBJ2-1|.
CASSQGGLSSPTPQFF
TGTGCCAGCTCCCAGGGAGGACTCTCAAGTCCCACGCCTCAGTTCTTC
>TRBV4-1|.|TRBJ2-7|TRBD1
CASSQIQGTGYEQYF
TGCGCCAGCAGCCAGATACAGGGGACGGGGTACGAGCAGTACTTC
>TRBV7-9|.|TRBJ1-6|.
CASSLLIRGSPLHF
TGTGCCAGCAGCTTGTTAATCAGGGGTTCACCCCTCCACTTT
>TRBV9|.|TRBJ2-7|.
CASSVASSPYEQYF
TGTGCCAGCAGCGTAGCGTCTTCCCCCTACGAGCAGTACTTC
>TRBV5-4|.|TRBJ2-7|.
CASSLPLGEQYF
TGTGCCAGCAGCTTGCCGCTCGGCGAGCAGTACTTC
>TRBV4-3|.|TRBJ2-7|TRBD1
CASSQVPGTGLHEQYF
TGCGCCAGCAGCCAAGTCCCCGGGACAGGGCTCCACGAGCAGTACTTC
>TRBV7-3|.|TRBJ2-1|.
CASSLTRDNSYNEQFF
TGTGCCAGCAGCTTAACCCGGGACAACTCCTACAATGAGCAGTTCTTC
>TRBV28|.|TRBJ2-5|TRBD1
CASAPRDRVSETQYF
TGTGCCAGCGCCCCCCGGGACAGGGTTTCGGAGACCCAGTACTTC
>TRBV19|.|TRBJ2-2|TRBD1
CASSIAGQGTGELFF
TGTGCCAGTAGTATCGCGGGACAGGGAACCGGGGAGCTGTTTTTT
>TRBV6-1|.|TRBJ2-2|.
CASSHSTGELFF
TGTGCCAGCAGCCACAGCACCGGGGAGCTGTTTTTT
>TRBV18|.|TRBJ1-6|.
CASSPTLGLDSPLHF
TGTGCCAGCTCACCGACCTTGGGGCTGGATTCACCCCTCCACTTT